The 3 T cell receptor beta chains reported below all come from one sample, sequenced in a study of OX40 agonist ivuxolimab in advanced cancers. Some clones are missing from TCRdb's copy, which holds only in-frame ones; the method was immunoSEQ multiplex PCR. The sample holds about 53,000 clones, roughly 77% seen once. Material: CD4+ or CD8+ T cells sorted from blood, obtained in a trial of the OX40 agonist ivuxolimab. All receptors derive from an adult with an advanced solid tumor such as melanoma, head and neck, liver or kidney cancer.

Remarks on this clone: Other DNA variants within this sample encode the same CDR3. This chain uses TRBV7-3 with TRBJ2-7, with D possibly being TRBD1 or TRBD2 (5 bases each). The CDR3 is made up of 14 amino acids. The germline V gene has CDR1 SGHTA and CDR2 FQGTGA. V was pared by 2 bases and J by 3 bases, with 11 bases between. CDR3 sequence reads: CASSLGTNHYEQYF. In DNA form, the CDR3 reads TGTGCCAGCAGCTTAGGGACCAACCACTACGAGCAGTACTTC.

This chain's CDR3 is CASSSTGGDGYTF. In nucleotides, the CDR3 is TGTGCCAGCAGCTCAACAGGGGGGGATGGCTACACCTTC. V is TRBV11-2 and J is TRBJ1-2; 8 bases fit TRBD1. After removal of 4 bases from V and 6 bases from J, the junction contained 4 bases not matched to a gene. CDR1 is SGHAT and CDR2 is FQNNGV in the germline V gene. The CDR3 is 13 residues long.

CDR3 nucleotide sequence: TGTGCCAGCATTGGACAGACAGCCTACGAGCAGTACTTC. This encodes CASIGQTAYEQYF. This chain uses TRBV6-5 with TRBJ2-5, with a weak D call TRBD1 (6 bases). The DNA matches TRBJ2-7 better at its end, which makes the J call doubtful. The CDR3 is 13 amino acids. Germline V lookup: CDR1 MNHEY, CDR2 SVGAGI.